This T cell receptor beta chain was captured by sequencing in a study of blood T cells in healthy people across ages. Investigators took about 10 milliliters of peripheral blood from every donor. Using a J-beta primer mix together with a sample-barcoded 5' primer, a second PCR was run for about 6 to 12 cycles. A template-switch adaptor with 12 random nucleotides tagged each cDNA molecule. No fewer than 2.5 million CDR3-containing paired-end reads came from each sample. MiXCR, run by TCRdb on the 5' RACE reads, gives a single entry per CDR3 protein. The sample shows just under 900,000 distinct CDR3 sequences, 29% of them seen only once. The CDR3 consists of 15 residues. Trimming removed 4 bases from V and 5 bases from J, with 17 bases in between. The germline gives CDR1 DFQATT, CDR2 SNEGSKA (reference sequence).

This TCR was sampled from a woman over 75 in good health. This chain connects TRBV20-1 to TRBJ2-2; no definite D call. Sequencing was carried out using blood. CDR3 protein: CSATSGPLRTGELFF. The CDR3 coding sequence is TGCAGTGCTACGTCGGGCCCACTAAGGACCGGGGAGCTGTTTTTT.